A single sample is the source of the 23 T cell receptor beta chains below, sequenced in a study of Graves' ophthalmopathy and Graves' hyperthyroidism. Amplification of the TCR beta CDR3 regions used RNA transcripts (as template). After a first-round RT-PCR with HTBI primers, a second-round multiplex PCR was run. In TCRdb, the multiplex PCR reads were re-called with MiXCR into one record per CDR3 protein. The sample holds 400,000 to 450,000 distinct CDR3 sequences, around 21% seen once. The material sequenced was peripheral blood. These receptors came from a woman younger than 35 with stable Graves' hyperthyroidism.

This clonotype was detected many times. The chain uses TRBV29-1 and TRBJ1-2; D not certain. The germline V gene has CDR1 SQVTM and CDR2 ANQGSEA. Trimming took off 3 bases at V and 5 bases at J, with 7 bases between the two ends. CDR3 length: 11 residues. CDR3 sequence: CSVEAEYGYTF. The DNA of the CDR3 is TGCAGCGTTGAGGCGGAATATGGCTACACCTTC.

The V call is TRBV19, the J call TRBJ2-7; D tentatively fits TRBD1 or TRBD2 (5 bases each). Trimming removed 5 bases at V and 3 bases at J, with 11 bases between. Per the germline V gene, CDR1 is LNHDA and CDR2 is SQIVND (reference sequence). The CDR3 totals 13 residues. The CDR3 DNA sequence: TGTGCCAGTAGTGGGGACGGTTTCTACGAGCAGTACTTC. It yields the protein CASSGDGFYEQYF.

This clonotype has at least ten counts. The V and J genes are TRBV5-6 and TRBJ1-5; D gene uncertain. In germline, CDR1 is SGHDT, CDR2 YYEEEE. V was cut by 4 bases and J by 4 bases, with 9 bases left in between. The CDR3 covers 13 residues. This CDR3 reads CASSRFANQPQHF. The CDR3 bases are TGTGCCAGCAGCCGCTTTGCGAATCAGCCCCAGCATTTT.

In DNA, the CDR3 is TGTGCCACCAGCACCACAGGGGAACTAGCGGAGCTGTTTTTT. Residues: CATSTTGELAELFF. This chain uses TRBV15 with TRBJ2-2, with TRBD1 as a possible D gene (7 bases). Per the germline V gene, CDR1 is LNHNV and CDR2 is YYDKDF (reference sequence). V gave up 4 bases and J gave up 10 bases, with 16 bases separating them. This CDR3 spans 14 amino acids.

This clonotype was counted many times. The chain carries TRBV20-1 and TRBJ1-1; D unclear. The germline gives CDR1 DFQATT, CDR2 SNEGSKA (reference sequence). The V gene lost 3 bases and the J gene lost 7 bases, with 9 bases spanning the gap. CDR3 size: 11 residues. The CDR3 here is CSASKEVEAFF. The CDR3 bases are TGCAGTGCTAGCAAAGAGGTTGAAGCTTTCTTT.

Comment on this clonotype: It may be a read error: a sequence one base away is much more abundant. The conserved final phenylalanine or tryptophan is absent from the CDR3, which likely points to a read error. This chain joins TRBV2 and TRBJ1-2, with 8 bases that match TRBD1. V lost 7 bases, J lost 8 bases, and 12 bases stayed unmatched. In germline, CDR1 is SNHLY, CDR2 FYNNEI. There are 14 residues in the CDR3. The CDR3: CASNFDRGIQGYTY. The DNA for the CDR3 is TGTGCCAGCAATTTCGACAGGGGAATACAAGGCTACACCTAC.

This clonotype was detected many times. V is TRBV24-1 and J is TRBJ1-2, with D possibly TRBD1 on 5 matching bases. The V gene lost 3 bases and the J gene lost 4 bases, with 14 bases spanning the gap. Germline loops: CDR1 KGHDR, CDR2 SFDVKD. The CDR3 consists of 15 residues. CDR3 coding DNA: TGTGCCACCAGTGATCAACCGGGACGGGGCTATGGCTACACCTTC. Translation: CATSDQPGRGYGYTF.

This clonotype was seen many times. The V and J genes are TRBV25-1 and TRBJ2-7; either TRBD1 or TRBD2 may fit D (5 bases each). Trimming took 3 bases from V and 2 from J, leaving 8 bases between them. Per germline, CDR1 MGHDK and CDR2 SYGVNS. CDR3 length: 13 residues. In nucleotides, the CDR3 is TGTGCCAGCAGTGACCGGGGACCCTACGAGCAGTACTTC. Its translation: CASSDRGPYEQYF.

This clonotype was seen ten or more times. The rearrangement uses TRBV12-3 or TRBV12-4 and TRBJ1-6, with D possibly matching TRBD1 (5 bases). This CDR3 is 15 amino acids long. The V gene lost 6 bases and the J gene lost 5 bases, with 14 bases spanning the gap. The chain's CDR3 is CASSPRGGDNSPLHF. The CDR3 DNA reads TGTGCCAGCAGCCCACGGGGCGGGGATAATTCACCCCTCCACTTT.

The chain employs TRBV19 and TRBJ2-2; 10 positions agree with TRBD2. This CDR3 contains 15 residues. V shed 5 bases and J 7 bases; nucleotides not matched to a gene: 7. Looked up from germline, CDR1 is LNHDA and CDR2 is SQIVND (reference sequence). The CDR3, as DNA: TGTGCCAGTAGTCCCCTAGCGGGAGCGATCGGGGAGCTGTTTTTT. Protein sequence: CASSPLAGAIGELFF.

About this clonotype itself: A read error may explain this, as a much larger clone is one base away. The chain has TRBV12-3 or TRBV12-4 and TRBJ2-7; TRBD1 might be the D (5 bases). CDR3 size: 13 residues. The CDR3 nucleotides are TGTGCCAGCAGTTTAGAGGGGCGGTACGAGCAGCACTTC. Its protein is CASSLEGRYEQHF.

This clonotype came up many times. This CDR3 is CASRSAGTGEAFF. The DNA for the CDR3 is TGTGCCAGCAGGTCAGCCGGGACAGGTGAAGCTTTCTTT. The chain uses TRBV6-6 and TRBJ1-1; TRBD1 matches at 8 bases. V lost 6 bases, J lost 7 bases, and 7 bases stayed unmatched. The CDR3 is made up of 13 amino acids. Per the germline V gene, CDR1 is MNHNY and CDR2 is SVGAGI (reference sequence).

This clonotype was counted between two and nine times. This may arise from a read error, as a much more abundant clone is one base away. The chain recombines TRBV7-8 with TRBJ2-5; the D call may be TRBD1 or TRBD2 (7 bases each). Germline-derived CDR1 and CDR2 are SGHVS and FQNEAQ. This CDR3 has 17 residues. The CDR3 loop is CASSTYRGAGEGETKYF. In nucleotides, the CDR3 is TGTGCCAGCAGCACCTACAGGGGTGCGGGAGAAGGAGAGACCAAGTACTTC.

This clonotype was detected ten times or more. The V gene is TRBV12-3 or TRBV12-4, the J gene TRBJ2-7; D gene ambiguous. The CDR3 contains 12 residues. Trimming shortened V by 6 bases and J by 3 bases, and 9 bases separated the two germline ends. This CDR3 reads CASRGRHYEQYF. The CDR3 DNA sequence: TGTGCCAGCAGAGGACGGCACTACGAGCAGTACTTC.

The chain has TRBV28 and TRBJ2-2, with 7 bases matching TRBD1. Germline lookup yields CDR1 MDHEN and CDR2 SYDVKM. V was pared by 10 bases and J by 7 bases, with 3 bases of the junction left unmatched. The CDR3 sequence is 11 residues long. The CDR3 protein is CATQGVGELFF. As DNA, the CDR3 is TGTGCCACCCAGGGGGTCGGGGAGCTGTTTTTT.

This clonotype was observed at least ten times. The gene calls are TRBV30 and TRBJ2-2; 9 bases map to TRBD2. CDR1 and CDR2 from the germline V gene are GTSNPN and SVGIG (reference sequence). J lost 7 bases, V lost 0 bases, and 6 bases had no gene match. There are 15 residues in the CDR3. The CDR3 nucleotides read TGTGCCTGGAGTGTAGGGTTAGCGGGGGACGGGGAGCTGTTTTTT. This gives the protein CAWSVGLAGDGELFF.

The J gene is TRBJ1-1, the V gene TRBV2; no clear D gene. The germline gives CDR1 SNHLY, CDR2 FYNNEI. Between the trimmed V and J ends, which lost 7 bases and 0 bases, there was a span of 9 bases. This CDR3 contains 13 residues. CDR3 in amino acids: CASTRRLNTEAFF. DNA of the CDR3: TGTGCCAGCACACGACGGTTGAACACTGAAGCTTTCTTT. The entire variable domain, with the rest obtained from reference TRBV2 and TRBJ1-1, is as follows: EPEVTQTPSHQVTQMGQEVILRCVPISNHLYFYWYRQILGQKVEFLVSFYNNEISEKSEIFDDQFSVERPDGSNFTLKIRSTKLEDSAMYFCASTRRLNTEAFFGQGTRLTVV.

This clonotype was counted many times. This chain joins TRBV6-2 or TRBV6-3 and TRBJ2-3, with D perhaps TRBD2 (6 bases). V lost 1 base and J 2 bases, leaving 10 bases between the germline ends. The CDR3 covers 15 residues. The V gene's germline CDR1 is MNHEY and CDR2 SVGEGT. The CDR3 spells CASSYLGTSTDTQYF. CDR3 sequence (DNA): TGTGCCAGCAGTTACTTGGGGACTTCCACAGATACGCAGTATTTT.

This clonotype occurred many times. The chain carries TRBV24-1 and TRBJ2-7; D perhaps matches TRBD2 (6 bases). Trimming shortened V by 9 bases and J by 3 bases, and 8 bases separated the two germline ends. CDR3 length: 11 amino acids. Germline lookup yields CDR1 KGHDR and CDR2 SFDVKD. CDR3 nucleotides: TGTGCCACCTCGCGGGGCTACGAGCAGTACTTC. Its protein is CATSRGYEQYF.

This clonotype was counted at least ten times. The rearrangement uses TRBV7-9 and TRBJ2-5; 10 bases align to TRBD2. The germline gives CDR1 SEHNR, CDR2 FQNEAQ (reference sequence). This CDR3 is 15 amino acids long. The V segment lost 5 bases and the J segment 9 bases; nucleotides outside the gene matches: 12. The CDR3 DNA reads TGTGCCAGCAGCGCCCCCGGGACTAGCGTACCCGCCCAGTACTTC. Its protein product is CASSAPGTSVPAQYF.

Ten or more counts support this clonotype. V and J are TRBV11-2 and TRBJ2-5; TRBD1 matches 11 bases. The V segment lost 4 bases and the J segment 5 bases; nucleotides outside the gene matches: 6. Germline assignment: CDR1 SGHAT and CDR2 FQNNGV. The CDR3 totals 15 residues. The CDR3 coding sequence is TGTGCCAGCAGCTCCCGGGACAGGGGGTCGGAGACCCAGTACTTC. Protein: CASSSRDRGSETQYF.

This clonotype was seen many times. The chain joins TRBV6-5 to TRBJ2-5; TRBD2 agrees at 7 bases. The V gene end was trimmed by 0 bases and the J gene end by 3 bases; junction bases not matched to a gene: 1. This CDR3 has 14 amino acids. Germline V gene sequence: CDR1 MNHEY, CDR2 SVGAGI. DNA of the CDR3: TGTGCCAGCAGTTACTCGGGAGGGGAAGAGACCCAGTACTTC. Residues: CASSYSGGEETQYF.

Ten or more counts support this clonotype. This clone may be a read error of a much larger clone one base away. CDR3 nucleotides: TGTGCCAGCAATCCAGGTTACGAGCAGTACTTC. Translated: CASNPGYEQYF. This sequence joins TRBV2 and TRBJ2-7, with D hard to call. Germline V gene sequence: CDR1 SNHLY, CDR2 FYNNEI. The V end was cut by 7 bases, the J end by 4 bases, with 8 bases between. CDR3 length equals 11 residues. Based on the CDR3 plus reference TRBV2 and TRBJ2-7, the full variable domain is EPEVTQTPSHQVTQMGQEVILRCVPISNHLYFYWYRQILGQKVEFLVSFYNNEISEKSEIFDDQFSVERPDGSNFTLKIRSTKLEDSAMYFCASNPGYEQYFGPGTRLTVT.